This TCR beta chain was sequenced during a study of CD8 T cells in Susac syndrome. RNA amounts of roughly 0.5 to 1 ug underwent reverse transcription with random hexamers. An immunoSEQ multiplex PCR generated amplified TCR beta CDR3 products spanning 54 Vbeta and 13 Jbeta. TCRdb re-derived calls from the immunoSEQ multiplex PCR reads in MiXCR, one entry per CDR3 protein. The table has about 120,000 distinct CDR3 sequences, about 93% seen once. The CDR3 contains 13 residues. The V and J ends lost 4 bases and 0 bases respectively, with 9 bases between them. Germline V gene sequence: CDR1 SQVTM, CDR2 ANQGSEA.

The sequenced sample was CD4+ T cells from PBMCs. This TCR was sampled from a human donor in good health. The chain recombines TRBV29-1 with TRBJ1-1; D perhaps matches TRBD1 (6 bases). Written as DNA, the CDR3 is TGCAGCGTTGTCGGGGGGCTGAACACTGAAGCTTTCTTT. Its protein product is CSVVGGLNTEAFF.